Listed below are T cell receptor beta chains from one sample, sequenced in a study of beta chain features in type 1 diabetes. Here immunoSEQ multiplex PCR was the method, and the copy in TCRdb shows in-frame clones only, minus some. The data contain about 620,000 clones, 15% to 18% of them seen just once; the ten biggest clones take up more than 0.08%. Material: naive CD4+ T cells from blood. These receptors came from a man between 18 and 35 years old in good health. The CDR3 runs from the conserved cysteine through the conserved F or W. Fields, in order: D gene, J gene, V gene, clone size, CDR3 DNA, CDR3 protein. A D gene is named only where the DNA matches it firmly. Only some rows state a clone size, as once, few, many or a class for expanded clones.

d_call: .; j_call: TRBJ2-5; v_call: TRBV15; clone_size: .; cdr3_nt: TGTGCCACCAGCAGACACGAAGAGTACCAAGAGACCCAGTACTTC; cdr3_aa: CATSRHEEYQETQYF
d_call: .; j_call: TRBJ2-5; v_call: TRBV19; clone_size: .; cdr3_nt: TGTGCCAGTAGTATAGGAGGGCCTGCCCAGACCCAGTACTTC; cdr3_aa: CASSIGGPAQTQYF
d_call: TRBD1; j_call: TRBJ2-3; v_call: TRBV9; clone_size: few; cdr3_nt: TGTGCCAGCAGCGTTGGGACAGGGAACACAGATACGCAGTATTTT; cdr3_aa: CASSVGTGNTDTQYF
d_call: TRBD1; j_call: TRBJ1-5; v_call: TRBV28; clone_size: .; cdr3_nt: TGTGCCATCCAGGGGGGTGTCAATCAGCCCCAGCATTTT; cdr3_aa: CAIQGGVNQPQHF
d_call: TRBD1; j_call: TRBJ1-3; v_call: TRBV5-1; clone_size: .; cdr3_nt: TGCGCCAGCAGCCCGGGGGACAGGGGCTCTGGAAACACCATATATTTT; cdr3_aa: CASSPGDRGSGNTIYF
d_call: .; j_call: TRBJ2-1; v_call: TRBV10-3; clone_size: few; cdr3_nt: TGTGCCATCAGTGAGTCGGTCTTGTCGGGAGTCTCACGGAGCTCCTACAATGAGCAGTTCTTC; cdr3_aa: CAISESVLSGVSRSSYNEQFF
d_call: TRBD1; j_call: TRBJ1-1; v_call: TRBV5-1; clone_size: .; cdr3_nt: TGCGCCAGCAGCAGACAGGGGGGCATAGTCACTGAAGCTTTCTTT; cdr3_aa: CASSRQGGIVTEAFF
d_call: TRBD2; j_call: TRBJ2-5; v_call: TRBV6-6; clone_size: .; cdr3_nt: TGTGCCAGCAGTTACATGGCGGGGGGGGAGGAGACCCAGTACTTC; cdr3_aa: CASSYMAGGEETQYF
d_call: .; j_call: TRBJ2-1; v_call: TRBV7-9; clone_size: .; cdr3_nt: TGTGCCAGCAGCTTAAGGCGCGGTGGGAGAATCCACAATGAGCAGTTCTTC; cdr3_aa: CASSLRRGGRIHNEQFF
d_call: .; j_call: TRBJ1-5; v_call: TRBV29-1; clone_size: few; cdr3_nt: TGCAGCGTTCCTTTTTTGGCAGGGAGTAATCAGCCCCAGCATTTT; cdr3_aa: CSVPFLAGSNQPQHF
d_call: .; j_call: TRBJ2-2; v_call: TRBV5-1; clone_size: few; cdr3_nt: TGCGCCAGCAGCTTGGCCCGACCCGACTGGCGGGAGAACACCGGGGAGCTGTTTTTT; cdr3_aa: CASSLARPDWRENTGELFF
d_call: .; j_call: TRBJ1-4; v_call: TRBV28; clone_size: .; cdr3_nt: TGTGCCAGCAGGATCAATGAAAAACTGTTTTTT; cdr3_aa: CASRINEKLFF
d_call: TRBD1; j_call: TRBJ1-3; v_call: TRBV7-2; clone_size: .; cdr3_nt: TGTGCCAGCAGCTTACTGGGACAGTTTGGAAACACCATATATTTT; cdr3_aa: CASSLLGQFGNTIYF
d_call: .; j_call: TRBJ2-1; v_call: TRBV29-1; clone_size: .; cdr3_nt: TGCAGCGTTGGGACTGGGGGGACGAAGTTCTTC; cdr3_aa: CSVGTGGTKFF
d_call: .; j_call: TRBJ2-2; v_call: TRBV5-1; clone_size: .; cdr3_nt: TGCGCCAGCAGCTCTTTAGCGCCTGGCTTAAACACCGGGGAGCTGTTTTTT; cdr3_aa: CASSSLAPGLNTGELFF
d_call: .; j_call: TRBJ2-7; v_call: TRBV7-6; clone_size: .; cdr3_nt: TGTGCCAGCAGGCTACCAGGTCGCGAGCAGTACTTC; cdr3_aa: CASRLPGREQYF
d_call: .; j_call: TRBJ2-3; v_call: TRBV11-2; clone_size: .; cdr3_nt: TGTGCCAGCAGCGTCAAACGAGGGGTGTCAGATACGCAGTATTTT; cdr3_aa: CASSVKRGVSDTQYF
d_call: TRBD1; j_call: TRBJ1-5; v_call: TRBV5-1; clone_size: .; cdr3_nt: TGCGCCAGCAGCTTGGTCGGACAGGGCCCAGCCAGTGGTCAGCCCCAGCATTTT; cdr3_aa: CASSLVGQGPASGQPQHF
d_call: .; j_call: TRBJ1-1; v_call: TRBV29-1; clone_size: .; cdr3_nt: TGCAGCGTTGACCGTGGGAGGAACACTGAAGCTTTCTTT; cdr3_aa: CSVDRGRNTEAFF